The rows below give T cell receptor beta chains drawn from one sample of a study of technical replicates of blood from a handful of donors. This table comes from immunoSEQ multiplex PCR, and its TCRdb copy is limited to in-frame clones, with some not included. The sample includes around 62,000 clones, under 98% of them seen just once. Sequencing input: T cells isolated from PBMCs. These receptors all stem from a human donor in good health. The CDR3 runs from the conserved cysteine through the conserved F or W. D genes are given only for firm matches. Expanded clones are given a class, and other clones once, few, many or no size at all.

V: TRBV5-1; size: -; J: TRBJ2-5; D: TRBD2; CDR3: CASSYTAGGGETQYF; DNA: TGCGCCAGCAGCTATACAGCGGGGGGAGGAGAGACCCAGTACTTC
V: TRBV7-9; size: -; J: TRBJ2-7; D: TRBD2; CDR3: CASSRLAGGTNEQYF; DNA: TGTGCCAGCAGCCGACTAGCGGGGGGCACCAACGAGCAGTACTTC
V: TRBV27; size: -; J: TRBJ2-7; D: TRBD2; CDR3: CASTLGGSGSYEQYF; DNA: TGTGCCAGCACCCTCGGGGGTAGCGGGAGTTACGAGCAGTACTTC
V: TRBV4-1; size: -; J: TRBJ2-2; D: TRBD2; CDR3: CASSQLLAGVFTGELFF; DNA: TGCGCCAGCAGCCAACTTCTAGCGGGAGTCTTCACCGGGGAGCTGTTTTTT
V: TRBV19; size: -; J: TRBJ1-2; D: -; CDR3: CASSIARVDGYTF; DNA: TGTGCCAGTAGTATAGCCAGGGTTGATGGCTACACCTTC
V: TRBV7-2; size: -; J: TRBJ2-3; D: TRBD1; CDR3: CASSLYRGPDTQYF; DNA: TGTGCCAGCAGCTTATACAGGGGGCCCGATACGCAGTATTTT
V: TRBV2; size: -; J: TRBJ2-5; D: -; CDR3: CASSDGGVEETQYF; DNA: TGTGCCAGCAGTGATGGGGGCGTTGAGGAGACCCAGTACTTC
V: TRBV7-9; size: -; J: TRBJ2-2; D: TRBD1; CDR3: CASSSGTVNTGELFF; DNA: TGTGCCAGCAGCTCCGGGACAGTTAACACCGGGGAGCTGTTTTTT
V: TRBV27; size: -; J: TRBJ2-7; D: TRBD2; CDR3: CASITTSGPTYEQYF; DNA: TGTGCCAGCATTACGACTAGCGGGCCAACCTACGAGCAGTACTTC
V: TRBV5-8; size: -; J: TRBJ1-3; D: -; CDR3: CASSLWTTTGNTIYF; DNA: TGTGCCAGCAGCTTGTGGACTACGACTGGAAACACCATATATTTT
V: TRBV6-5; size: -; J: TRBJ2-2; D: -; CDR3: CASSIQGSRELFF; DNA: TGTGCCAGCAGTATTCAGGGGAGCAGGGAGCTGTTTTTT
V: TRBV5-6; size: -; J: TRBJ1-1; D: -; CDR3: CASSVDRANTEAFF; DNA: TGTGCCAGCAGCGTAGACAGAGCGAACACTGAAGCTTTCTTT
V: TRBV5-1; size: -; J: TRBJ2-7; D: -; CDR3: CASSLQQGFDEQYF; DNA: TGCGCCAGCAGCTTGCAACAGGGATTCGACGAGCAGTACTTC
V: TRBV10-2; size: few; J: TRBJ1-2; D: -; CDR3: CASSDIGGGYTF; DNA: TGCGCCAGCAGTGATATCGGGGGAGGCTACACCTTC
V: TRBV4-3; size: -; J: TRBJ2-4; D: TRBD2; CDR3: CASSQDLVSGGRNIQYF; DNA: TGCGCCAGCAGCCAAGATCTCGTGTCGGGCGGGAGAAACATTCAGTACTTC
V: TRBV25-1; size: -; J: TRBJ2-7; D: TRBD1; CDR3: CASRNGQGSYEQYF; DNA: TGTGCCAGCAGGAATGGACAGGGCTCCTACGAGCAGTACTTC
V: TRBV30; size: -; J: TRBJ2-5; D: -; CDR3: CAWDPGSQETQYF; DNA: TGTGCCTGGGACCCCGGGTCTCAAGAGACCCAGTACTTC
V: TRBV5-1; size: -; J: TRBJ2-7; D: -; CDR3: CASSSGSSYEQYF; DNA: TGCGCCAGCAGCTCTGGTAGCTCCTACGAGCAGTACTTC
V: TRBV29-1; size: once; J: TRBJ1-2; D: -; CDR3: CSVEARGMGYGYTF; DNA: TGCAGCGTTGAAGCCCGGGGTATGGGCTATGGCTACACCTTC
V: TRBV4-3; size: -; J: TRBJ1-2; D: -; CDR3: CASSQDRQDYGYTF; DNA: TGCGCCAGCAGCCAAGATCGGCAGGACTATGGCTACACCTTC